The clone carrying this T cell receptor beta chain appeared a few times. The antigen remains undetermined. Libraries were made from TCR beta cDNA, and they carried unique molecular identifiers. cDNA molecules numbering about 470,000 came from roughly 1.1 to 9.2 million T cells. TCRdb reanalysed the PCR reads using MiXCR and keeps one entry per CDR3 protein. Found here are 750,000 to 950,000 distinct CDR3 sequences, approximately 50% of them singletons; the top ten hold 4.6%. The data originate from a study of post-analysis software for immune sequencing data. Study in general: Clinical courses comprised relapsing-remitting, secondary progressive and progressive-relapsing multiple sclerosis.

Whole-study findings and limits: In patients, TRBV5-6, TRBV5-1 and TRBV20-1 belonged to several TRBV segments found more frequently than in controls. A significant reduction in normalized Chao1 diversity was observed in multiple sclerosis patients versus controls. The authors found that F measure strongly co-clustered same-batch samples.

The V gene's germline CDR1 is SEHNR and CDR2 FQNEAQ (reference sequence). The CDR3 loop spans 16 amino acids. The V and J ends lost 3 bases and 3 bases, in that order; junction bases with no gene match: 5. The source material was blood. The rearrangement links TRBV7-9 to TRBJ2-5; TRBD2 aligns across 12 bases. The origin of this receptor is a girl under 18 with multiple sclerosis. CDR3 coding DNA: TGTGCCAGCAGCTTCTCACTAGCGGGGGGCGAAGAGACCCAGTACTTC. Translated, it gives CASSFSLAGGEETQYF.